A single sample gave rise to the 8 T cell receptor beta chains below, sequenced in a study of blood T cell repertoires in COVID-19. TCRdb's copy holds only in-frame clones and misses some; the assay was immunoSEQ multiplex PCR. The sample has 210,000 or so clones, around nine tenths seen once; the top ten hold approximately 10%. What was sequenced was PBMCs or T cells enriched from blood (not recorded which). Every receptor here comes from a man aged 25-40 years who had recovered from COVID-19.

This clone was observed a single time. This chain uses TRBV4-3 with TRBJ2-3; 9 nucleotides match TRBD2. CDR3 length equals 17 residues. Per germline, CDR1 LGHNA and CDR2 YSLEER. J was trimmed by 8 bases and V by 3 bases; bases with no gene match: 15. The CDR3 DNA reads as TGCGCCAGCAGCCAGACCCTGCCGCGGGGGGGCTTAGGTACGCAGTATTTT. Amino acid sequence: CASSQTLPRGGLGTQYF.

V is TRBV28 and J is TRBJ1-5; D is unresolved. Germline-derived CDR1 and CDR2 are MDHEN and SYDVKM. This CDR3 region has 13 residues. Trimming pared 5 bases from V and 6 bases from J, leaving 11 bases between. Here the CDR3 DNA reads TGTGCCAGCAGTCCCCCCTCGGTTCAGCCCCAGCATTTT. Protein product: CASSPPSVQPQHF.

The V call is TRBV10-3, the J call TRBJ2-1; TRBD2 matches 7 bases. The CDR3 covers 17 residues. Germline V gives CDR1 ENHRY, CDR2 SYGVKD. Germline trimming cut 0 bases from V and 0 bases from J; bases unmatched to any gene: 5. CDR3: CAISESASGASYNEQFF. In DNA, the CDR3 is TGTGCCATCAGTGAGTCAGCGAGCGGGGCCTCCTACAATGAGCAGTTCTTC.

V gene TRBV18 combines with J gene TRBJ2-6, with D hard to call. The CDR3 sequence is 14 residues long. Germline V gene lookup returns CDR1 KGHSH and CDR2 LQKENI. V was clipped by 2 bases and J by 2 bases, with 4 bases between them. The CDR3 spells CASSPSAGANVLTF. The CDR3 DNA reads TGTGCCAGCTCACCATCAGCTGGGGCCAACGTCCTGACTTTC.

J is TRBJ1-2 and V is TRBV7-6; 9 bases are shared with TRBD1. V was pared by 4 bases and J by 8 bases, with 17 bases of the junction left unmatched. CDR1 and CDR2 (germline): SGHVS, FNYEAQ. The CDR3 has 17 residues. The CDR3 loop reads CASSSGLRDRESKGYTF. The CDR3 DNA is TGTGCCAGCAGCTCAGGGCTCCGGGACAGGGAGTCGAAGGGCTACACCTTC.

The rearrangement joins TRBV4-3 to TRBJ1-3; D ambiguous. The length of the CDR3 is 15 residues. The V end was cut by 0 bases, the J end by 0 bases, with 6 bases between. In germline, CDR1 is LGHNA, CDR2 YSLEER. The CDR3 DNA reads TGCGCCAGCAGCCAAGAACCGAGCTCTGGAAACACCATATATTTT. The encoded protein is CASSQEPSSGNTIYF.

This clone was counted only a few times. The gene calls are TRBV28 and TRBJ1-2; 7 positions match TRBD1. The CDR3 spans 11 residues. The V segment lost 11 bases and the J segment 5 bases; nucleotides outside the gene matches: 5. Germline lookup yields CDR1 MDHEN and CDR2 SYDVKM. This CDR3 reads CASNRGYGYTF. CDR3 in DNA: TGTGCCTCAAACAGGGGTTATGGCTACACCTTC.

The chain employs TRBV6-6 and TRBJ1-2; 7 positions agree with TRBD1. The CDR3 totals 14 residues. V trimming: 3 bases; J trimming: 4 bases; junction bases outside the gene matches: 5. CDR1 and CDR2 (germline): MNHNY, SVGAGI (reference sequence). CDR3 coding DNA: TGTGCCAGCAGTTATCGACAGGGTCCCTATGGCTACACCTTC. Encoded protein: CASSYRQGPYGYTF.